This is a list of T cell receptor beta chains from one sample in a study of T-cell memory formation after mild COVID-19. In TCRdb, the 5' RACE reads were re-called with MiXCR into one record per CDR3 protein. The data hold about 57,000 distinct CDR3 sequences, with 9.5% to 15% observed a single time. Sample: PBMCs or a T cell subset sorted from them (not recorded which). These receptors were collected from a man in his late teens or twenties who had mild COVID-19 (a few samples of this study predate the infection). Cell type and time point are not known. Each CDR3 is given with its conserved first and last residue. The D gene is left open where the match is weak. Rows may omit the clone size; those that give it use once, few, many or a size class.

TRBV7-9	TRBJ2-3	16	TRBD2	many	CASSLGGLAERSTQYF	TGTGCCAGCAGCCTTGGCGGACTAGCGGAGCGGAGTACGCAGTATTTT
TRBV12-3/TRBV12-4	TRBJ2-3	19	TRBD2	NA	CASSSPGWRVAGSLDTQYF	TGTGCCAGCAGTTCTCCAGGGTGGAGGGTAGCGGGGTCCTTAGATACGCAGTATTTT
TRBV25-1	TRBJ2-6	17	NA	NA	CASSLGAAHSGANVLTF	TGTGCCAGCAGTCTTGGGGCGGCACACTCTGGGGCCAACGTCCTGACTTTC
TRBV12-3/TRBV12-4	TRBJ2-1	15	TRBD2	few	CASSPGTSIGNEQFF	TGTGCCAGCAGCCCAGGGACTAGCATTGGAAATGAGCAGTTCTTC
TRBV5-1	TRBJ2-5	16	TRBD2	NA	CASSLEGASGAETQYF	TGCGCCAGCAGCTTGGAGGGAGCTAGCGGGGCCGAGACCCAGTACTTC
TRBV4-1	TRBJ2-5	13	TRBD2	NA	CASSRGGQETQYF	TGCGCCAGCAGCCGCGGGGGACAAGAGACCCAGTACTTC
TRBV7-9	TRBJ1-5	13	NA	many	CASSLPGNQPQHF	TGTGCCAGCAGTCTTCCGGGGAATCAGCCCCAGCATTTT
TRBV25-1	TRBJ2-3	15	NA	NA	CASSLGGGWADTQYF	TGTGCCAGCTCCCTGGGAGGGGGCTGGGCAGATACGCAGTATTTT
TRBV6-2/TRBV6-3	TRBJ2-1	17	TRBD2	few	CASSSPVAGGDYNEQFF	TGTGCCAGCAGTTCCCCCGTAGCGGGGGGAGACTACAATGAGCAGTTCTTC
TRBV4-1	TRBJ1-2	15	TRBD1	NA	CASSQGNRGLYGYTF	TGCGCCAGCAGCCAGGGAAACAGGGGTTTATATGGCTACACCTTC
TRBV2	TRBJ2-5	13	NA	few	CASKVGNQETQYF	TGTGCCAGCAAAGTGGGGAACCAAGAGACCCAGTACTTC
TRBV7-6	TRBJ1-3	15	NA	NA	CASSVASFSGNTIYF	TGTGCCAGCAGCGTGGCCAGTTTCTCTGGAAACACCATATATTTT
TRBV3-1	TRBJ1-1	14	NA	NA	CASSQAPDIGEAFF	TGTGCCAGCAGCCAGGCCCCGGACATAGGTGAAGCTTTCTTT
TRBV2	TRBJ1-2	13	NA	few	CASSDAAGYGYTF	TGTGCCAGCAGTGATGCGGCAGGCTATGGCTACACCTTC
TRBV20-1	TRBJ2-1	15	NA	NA	CSAGRGHSSYNEQFF	TGCAGTGCCGGCAGGGGACACTCTTCTTACAATGAGCAGTTCTTC
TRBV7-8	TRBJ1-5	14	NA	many	CASSLEGGYQPQHF	TGTGCCAGCAGCTTAGAGGGAGGGTATCAGCCCCAGCATTTT